This record looks at one TCR beta chain sequence and its context. Its specificity is not known. These data come from a study of cytomegalovirus exposure and HLA in healthy donors. Study results and limitations: Earlier analysis yielded a pattern in which most TCR beta V segments were productive about 90% or about 30% of the time. In most subjects, TCR beta sequences reportedly gave accurate predictions of HLA-A and HLA-B alleles. As a later analysis showed, a missense DCLRE1C variant was linked to trimming of TCR beta V- and J-genes. It was confirmed in vitro that a few of the CMV-associated chains were specific for CMV antigens.

With 60 Vbeta and 13 Jbeta primers, the PCR was carried out. The method was immunoSEQ multiplex PCR; TCRdb's version includes in-frame clones alone and lacks a portion of them. The profile shows about 120,000 clones, about 62% of them singletons. V was clipped by 5 bases and J by 2 bases; unmatched bases: 4. The CDR3 is 14 residues long. Germline V lookup: CDR1 WNHNN, CDR2 SYGVQD (reference sequence). This chain joins TRBV10-1 and TRBJ2-3; 7 bases fit TRBD2. This sequence originates from a middle-aged woman in good health and CMV-seropositive. The material sequenced was PBMCs. The CDR3 spells CASSLAGATDTQYF. The CDR3 nucleotides are TGCGCCAGCAGTTTGGCGGGAGCCACAGATACGCAGTATTTT.